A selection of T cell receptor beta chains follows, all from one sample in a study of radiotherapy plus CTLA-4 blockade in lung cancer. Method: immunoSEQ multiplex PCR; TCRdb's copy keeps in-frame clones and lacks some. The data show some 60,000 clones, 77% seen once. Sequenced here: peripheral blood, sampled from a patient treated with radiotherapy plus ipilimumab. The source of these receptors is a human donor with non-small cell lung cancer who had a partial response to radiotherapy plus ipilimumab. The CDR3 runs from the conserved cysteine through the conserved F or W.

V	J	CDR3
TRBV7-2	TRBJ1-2	CASSATGGDYGYTF
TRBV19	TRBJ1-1	CASSRRGIRDRGWGHHTEAFF
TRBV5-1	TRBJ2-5	CASSLGTGVGQETQYF
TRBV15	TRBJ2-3	CATSRQGSTDTQYF
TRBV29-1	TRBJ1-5	CSVSRDRGQPQHF
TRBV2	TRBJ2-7	CASKVGGEVEQYF
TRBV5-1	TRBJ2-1	CASSPGTGGYNEQFF
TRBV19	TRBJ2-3	CASSTSLAGGTDTQYF
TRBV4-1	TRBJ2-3	CASSQDWGEADTQYF
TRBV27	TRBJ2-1	CASSPLGTAGGREQFF
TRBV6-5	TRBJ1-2	CASRPTGGRRGYTF
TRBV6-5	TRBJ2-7	CASSYGVSGSSYEQYF
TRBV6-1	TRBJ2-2	CASRRPSTGELFF
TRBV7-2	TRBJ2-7	CASSSGLAGGIYEQYF
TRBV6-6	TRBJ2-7	CASSSLAGGPYEQYF
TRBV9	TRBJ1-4	CASSALNEKLFF
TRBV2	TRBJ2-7	CASSEAGLADYYEAYF
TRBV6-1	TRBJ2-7	CASSQGQGSSYEQYF
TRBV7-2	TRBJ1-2	CASTEANYGYTF
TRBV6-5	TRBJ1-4	CASRIDGVNEKLFF
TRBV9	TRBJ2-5	CASSVGGGIETQYF
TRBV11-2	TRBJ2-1	CASSGGASGGAFYNEQFF
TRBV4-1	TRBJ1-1	CASSQDITGTEAFF
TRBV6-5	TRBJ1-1	CASRDLGRGTAFF
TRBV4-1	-	CANSLSSDRGSYEQYF
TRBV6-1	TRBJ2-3	CASSLETDTQYF
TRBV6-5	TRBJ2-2	CASRGQALGGELFF
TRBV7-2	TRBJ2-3	CASSLPNLHASGDTDTQYF
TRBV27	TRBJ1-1	CASSVRRVQNTEAFF
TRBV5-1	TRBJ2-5	CASSLEIAGLETQYF
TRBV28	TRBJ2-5	CASSPGQWTAETQYF
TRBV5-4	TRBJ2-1	CASTDWSSGGYNEQFF
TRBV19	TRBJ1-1	CASSIPYGQFEAFF
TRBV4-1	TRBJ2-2	CASSFRQGGTGELFF
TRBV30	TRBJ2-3	CAWRRRGGRGTDTQYF
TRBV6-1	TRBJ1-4	CASSETGQGNEKLFF
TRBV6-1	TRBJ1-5	CASSAGVSQPQHF
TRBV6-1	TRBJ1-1	CATHRGLNTEAFF
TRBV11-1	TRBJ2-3	CASSPKMRTEVGDTQYF
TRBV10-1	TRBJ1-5	CASSEGASGSPQHF
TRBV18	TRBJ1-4	CASSPRTDDEKLFF
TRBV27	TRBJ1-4	CASSPLGQFWIANEKLFF
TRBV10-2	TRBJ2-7	CASSVGGRSYEQYF
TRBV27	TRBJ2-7	CASRASQGDEQYF
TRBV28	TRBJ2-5	CASSPGLAGKQETQYF
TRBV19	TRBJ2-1	CASTSGYNEQFF
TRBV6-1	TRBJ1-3	CASSGSLSGNTIYF
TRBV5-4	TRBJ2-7	CASSFGTGGSEQYF
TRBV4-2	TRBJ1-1	CASSRERGSVTEAFF
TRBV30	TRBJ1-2	CAWRSIRDRGLGYTF